Listed below are T cell receptor beta chains from one sample, sequenced in a study of cytomegalovirus exposure and HLA in healthy donors. Repertoires were generated with immunoSEQ multiplex PCR, while TCRdb's copy carries only in-frame clones and drops some. The record lists over 110,000 clones, of which the ten most abundant hold 0.75% to 1%. Sequences were obtained from PBMCs. These receptors all stem from a male donor in good health and CMV-seronegative. Both conserved end residues are part of each CDR3. Fields, in order: V gene, J gene, D gene, CDR3 DNA, CDR3 protein. D genes are given only for firm matches.

TRBV30	TRBJ1-4	.	TGTGCCTGGAGGTTCCTAGGGGAGGATGAAAAACTGTTTTTT	CAWRFLGEDEKLFF
TRBV2	TRBJ1-4	.	TGTGCCAGCAGTAGTCTAGGGGTAGGGGAAAAACTGTTTTTT	CASSSLGVGEKLFF
TRBV6-6	TRBJ2-7	TRBD1	TGTGCCAGCAGCACTGGACAGGGGGCTTACGAGCAGTACTTC	CASSTGQGAYEQYF
TRBV7-9	TRBJ1-2	.	TGTGCCAGCAGCCTTGGCACAGTAACTAACTATGGCTACACCTTC	CASSLGTVTNYGYTF
TRBV2	TRBJ1-1	TRBD1	TGTGCCAGCAGTGACGGAGGGACAGGGTATATGAAAACTGAAGCTTTCTTT	CASSDGGTGYMKTEAFF
TRBV25-1	TRBJ1-2	TRBD1	TGTGCCAGCAGCGCACAGGGGCTCTACGGCTACACCTTC	CASSAQGLYGYTF
TRBV29-1	TRBJ1-1	.	TGCAGCCCCCCGGGAGAAATGAACACTGAAGCTTTCTTT	CSPPGEMNTEAFF
TRBV19	TRBJ2-1	TRBD2	TGTGCCAGTAGCGGGAGGGGACACAATGAGCAGTTCTTC	CASSGRGHNEQFF
TRBV27	TRBJ2-7	TRBD2	TGTGCCAGTGGCTGGGATCGAGCGGGAGCTTACGAGCAGTACTTC	CASGWDRAGAYEQYF
TRBV6-5	TRBJ1-1	.	TGTGCCAGCAGTTACTCAGGGGGAGGGCGGGACACTGAAGCTTTCTTT	CASSYSGGGRDTEAFF
TRBV5-1	TRBJ2-7	.	TGCGCCAGCAGCTTGGCTGTAGTGACAGCCTCCTACGAGCAGTACTTC	CASSLAVVTASYEQYF
TRBV10-3	TRBJ2-2	.	TGTGCCATCAGTGAGTCCAGGAACACCGGGGAGCTGTTTTTT	CAISESRNTGELFF
TRBV5-1	TRBJ2-7	TRBD2	TGCGCCAGCAGCACCGGACTAGCGGGGACCTTTTACGAGCAGTACTTC	CASSTGLAGTFYEQYF